The 24 T cell receptor beta chains reported below all come from one sample, sequenced in a study of T-cell reconstitution after alpha-beta-depleted transplantation in children. Molecular barcoding with unique molecular identifiers was used for the TCRbeta library. Using its own MiXCR run on the PCR reads, TCRdb lists one record per CDR3 protein. This table has some 640,000 distinct CDR3 sequences, roughly 17% appearing once. The source was PBMCs from the stem cell graft donor, collected from the stem cell graft. The receptor set was obtained from a human donor who donated a stem cell graft to a child with acute myeloid leukemia.

The chain is built from TRBV6-1 and TRBJ1-2; D remains ambiguous. The germline V and J ends were trimmed by 5 bases and 8 bases, with 24 bases remaining between them. Germline CDR1 reads MNHNS; CDR2 reads SASEGT. This CDR3 spans 16 amino acids. The CDR3 DNA follows: TGTGCCAGCAGTCCCGCCGGGCGCGGGGTAACGGGCGGCTACACCTTC. Translated, it gives CASSPAGRGVTGGYTF.

The sample holds a few counts of this clonotype. V and J are TRBV20-1 and TRBJ2-1; TRBD1 aligns across 9 bases. The V gene's germline CDR1 is DFQATT and CDR2 SNEGSKA (reference sequence). Trimming cost V 5 bases and J 5 bases; bases outside gene matches: 7. The CDR3 totals 14 residues. CDR3 sequence reads: CSAPGTGTNNEQFF. CDR3 nucleotides: TGCAGTGCTCCCGGGACAGGGACTAACAATGAGCAGTTCTTC.

This clonotype has just a few counts. V and J are TRBV10-3 and TRBJ1-1; the D is unclear. CDR3 length equals 14 residues. CDR1 is ENHRY, CDR2 SYGVKD, per germline. Trimming removed 4 bases from V and 5 bases from J, with 14 bases in between. CDR3 coding DNA: TGTGCCATCAGTGGGGTCGGTCTGGCGACTGAAGCTTTCTTT. This codes for CAISGVGLATEAFF.

This clonotype was observed a handful of times. This chain links TRBV5-1 with TRBJ1-1; 7 nucleotides align to TRBD1. The CDR3 runs to 13 residues. The ends lost 7 bases at V and 7 bases at J; junction bases unmatched: 10. The germline gives CDR1 SGHRS, CDR2 YFSETQ. The CDR3 coding sequence is TGCGCCAGCCGAGGACCGGGACAGTATGAAGCTTTCTTT. This gives the protein CASRGPGQYEAFF.

This clonotype was seen many times. The chain links TRBV12-3 or TRBV12-4 to TRBJ1-1; possible D gene TRBD1, 5 bases. The germline V and J ends were trimmed by 6 bases and 3 bases, with 17 bases remaining between them. CDR3 length: 15 amino acids. CDR3 bases: TGTGCCAGCAGCTTTTGGGGCGGTGAGGACACTGAAGCTTTCTTT. Amino acids: CASSFWGGEDTEAFF.

This chain links TRBV12-3 or TRBV12-4 with TRBJ2-5, with a tentative D call TRBD2 (6 bases). The V gene lost 4 bases and the J gene lost 2 bases, with 11 bases spanning the gap. There are 14 residues in the CDR3. This chain's CDR3 is CASSSDYPQETQYF. CDR3 coding DNA: TGTGCCAGCAGTTCGGACTACCCACAAGAGACCCAGTACTTC.

This clonotype was seen more than once but under ten times. The J gene is TRBJ1-1, the V gene TRBV5-1; unclear D gene. Germline loops: CDR1 SGHRS, CDR2 YFSETQ. The germline V and J ends were trimmed by 2 bases and 2 bases, with 7 bases remaining between them. The CDR3 length is 13 residues. The CDR3 coding sequence is TGCGCCAGCAGCTTAAATTACAACACTGAAGCTTTCTTT. Its protein is CASSLNYNTEAFF.

This clonotype was detected only once. V and J are TRBV7-9 and TRBJ2-1; a weak D match, TRBD1 (6 bases). In germline, CDR1 is SEHNR, CDR2 FQNEAQ (reference sequence). The V gene lost 5 bases and the J gene lost 4 bases, with 18 bases spanning the gap. The CDR3 contains 16 residues. The CDR3 sequence: CASSAPGTGKYNEQFF. The DNA for the CDR3 is TGTGCCAGCAGCGCCCCCGGAACAGGGAAATACAATGAGCAGTTCTTC.

This rearrangement joins TRBV7-9 to TRBJ2-1, with 9 bases identical to TRBD2. The CDR3 is 16 residues long. With V trimmed by 5 bases and J by 4 bases, 9 bases remained unmatched. Germline V gives CDR1 SEHNR, CDR2 FQNEAQ (reference sequence). CDR3: CASSITGTSFYNEQFF. DNA for the CDR3: TGTGCCAGCAGCATTACCGGGACTAGCTTTTACAATGAGCAGTTCTTC.

This chain links TRBV7-9 with TRBJ2-4; possibly TRBD1 for D (5 bases). The CDR3 spans 14 residues. The ends were cut back, 5 bases at V and 0 bases at J, with 8 bases in the middle. Germline CDR1 reads SEHNR; CDR2 reads FQNEAQ (reference sequence). DNA of the CDR3: TGTGCCAGCAGCCCCCAGGGAGCCAAAAACATTCAGTACTTC. Protein sequence: CASSPQGAKNIQYF. The full variable domain, its missing parts supplied by reference TRBV7-9 and TRBJ2-4, is DTGVSQNPRHKITKRGQNVTFRCDPISEHNRLYWYRQTLGQGPEFLTYFQNEAQLEKSRLLSDRFSAERPKGSFSTLEIQRTEQGDSAMYLCASSPQGAKNIQYFGAGTRLSVL.

This clonotype was picked up many times. The CDR3 protein is CSANPSNRGGSYEQYV. Here the CDR3 DNA reads TGCAGTGCCAACCCCTCTAACAGGGGTGGTTCATACGAGCAGTACGTC. The J gene is TRBJ2-7, the V gene TRBV20-1; the match to TRBD1 covers 7 bases. CDR1 is DFQATT and CDR2 is SNEGSKA in the germline V gene (reference sequence). The CDR3 sequence is 16 residues long. Trimming at V came to 6 bases and at J to 4 bases, leaving 18 bases not matched to a gene.

The sample holds a few counts of this clonotype. V gene TRBV15 combines with J gene TRBJ1-2; D is perhaps TRBD1 (6 bases). The V end was cut by 1 base, the J end by 4 bases, with 16 bases between. The germline V gene encodes CDR1 LNHNV and CDR2 YYDKDF (reference sequence). This CDR3 comprises 16 residues. The CDR3 DNA reads TGTGCCACCAGCAGAGTGCGGGGGCAGGGCGGCTATGGCTACACCTTC. It yields the protein CATSRVRGQGGYGYTF.

This clonotype was seen a handful of times. This chain joins TRBV29-1 and TRBJ2-7; 8 nucleotides match TRBD1. This CDR3 spans 12 amino acids. Germline V gene data show CDR1 as SQVTM and CDR2 as ANQGSEA. With V trimmed by 5 bases and J by 3 bases, 3 bases remained unmatched. The chain's CDR3 is CSVTGQDYEQYF. The CDR3 region has the DNA TGCAGCGTTACGGGACAGGACTACGAGCAGTACTTC.

A remark on this clonotype: A much larger clone is a single base away; this may be a read error. The genes are TRBV20-1 and TRBJ2-5; D might be TRBD2 (5 bases). Germline CDR1 DFQATT, CDR2 SNEGSKA (reference sequence). The CDR3 extends over 14 amino acids. CDR3 sequence reads: CCARVVVGRETQYF. The CDR3 DNA sequence: TGCTGTGCTAGAGTAGTAGTAGGGAGAGAGACCCAGTACTTC.

This clonotype came up many times. DNA of the CDR3: TGCAGTGCAGCGGGCCCTAGCGGGGGGAGCTCTTTATCTGAGACCCAGTACTTC. Encoded protein: CSAAGPSGGSSLSETQYF. The chain has TRBV20-1 and TRBJ2-5, with 11 bases lining up with TRBD2. Unmatched junction bases numbered 20, after V lost 6 bases and J lost 5 bases. Germline V gene lookup returns CDR1 DFQATT and CDR2 SNEGSKA (reference sequence). There are 18 residues in the CDR3.

The rearrangement links TRBV29-1 to TRBJ1-2; 9 bases match TRBD1. This CDR3 comprises 12 residues. Germline-derived CDR1 and CDR2 are SQVTM and ANQGSEA. Germline trimming cut 6 bases from V and 8 bases from J; bases unmatched to any gene: 7. The CDR3 region has the DNA TGCAGCGTGACGACAGGGGGAAGGGGCTACACCTTC. Encoded protein: CSVTTGGRGYTF.

A remark on this clonotype: This may arise from a read error, as a much more abundant clone is one base away. V and J are TRBV11-2 and TRBJ2-1; 7 bases match TRBD1. Germline assignment: CDR1 SGHAT and CDR2 FQNNGV. The CDR3 is made up of 17 amino acids. The CDR3 DNA is TGTGCCATCAGCCCCCGAAGGACAGGCGGCTCCTACAATGAGCAGTTCTTC. Translation: CAISPRRTGGSYNEQFF.

This chain joins TRBV10-3 and TRBJ1-4; no clear D. The germline V gene encodes CDR1 ENHRY and CDR2 SYGVKD. The CDR3 is 14 amino acids. V dropped 10 bases and J dropped 0 bases, with 12 bases sitting between them. The CDR3 DNA is TGTGCCACGGCGCTGGACCCAACTAATGAAAAACTGTTTTTT. Translated: CATALDPTNEKLFF.

In DNA, the CDR3 is TGTGCCAGTCCCTCGAGCGGGGGAGGGACAGATACGCAGTATTTT. As protein: CASPSSGGGTDTQYF. V is TRBV7-2 and J is TRBJ2-3; TRBD2 matches at 8 bases. V was pared by 9 bases and J by 3 bases, with 11 bases of the junction left unmatched. The V gene's germline CDR1 is SGHTA and CDR2 FQGNSA. This CDR3 is built from 15 residues.

As to this clonotype: Just one base apart from a much larger clone, this may be a read error. The V and J genes are TRBV12-3 or TRBV12-4 and TRBJ2-5; 10 positions agree with TRBD2. Losses at the gene ends were 5 bases for V and 7 bases for J; bases not matched to a gene: 7. There are 14 residues in the CDR3. DNA for the CDR3: TGTGCCAGCAGTAGACTAGCGGGTAGGGGGACCCAGTACTTC. Amino acid sequence: CASSRLAGRGTQYF.

As regards this clonotype: Since a much larger clone is just one base distant, this may be a read error. The DNA is left out, because the CDR3 cannot be placed on it with certainty; the CDR3 is given as TCRdb lists it. This chain connects TRBV7-2 to TRBJ1-2; whether TRBD1, the table's D call, matches the DNA was not checked. The CDR3 extends over 15 residues, inclusive of both ends. The germline CDR1 and CDR2 sequences are SGHTA and FQGNSA. The CDR3 protein is CASSFGTGISYGCTF.

This chain joins TRBV12-3 or TRBV12-4 and TRBJ2-1, with 8 bases identical to TRBD2. Losses at the gene ends were 2 bases for V and 2 bases for J; bases not matched to a gene: 8. The CDR3 contains 17 residues. CDR3 protein: CASSLLALGGAYNEQFF. The CDR3 nucleotides are TGTGCCAGCAGTTTACTGGCCCTCGGGGGGGCCTACAATGAGCAGTTCTTC.

The J gene is TRBJ2-1, the V gene TRBV7-3; a weak D match, TRBD2 (7 bases). The CDR3 covers 18 residues. V gave up 1 base and J gave up 2 bases, with 18 bases separating them. Per the germline V gene, CDR1 is SGHTA and CDR2 is FQGTGA. The CDR3 sequence is CASSLRGASGLAYNEQFF. The CDR3 coding sequence is TGTGCCAGCAGCTTAAGGGGGGCTAGCGGTTTGGCCTACAATGAGCAGTTCTTC.

A remark on this clonotype: One base away lies a much larger clone, so this may be a sequencing read error. The chain joins TRBV20-1 to TRBJ1-1; tentative D call: TRBD1 (5 bases). The V end was cut by 8 bases, the J end by 1 base, with 20 bases between. Germline lookup yields CDR1 DFQATT and CDR2 SNEGSKA (reference sequence). This CDR3 is built from 15 residues. In DNA, the CDR3 is TGCAGTTTGTTGGGCAGGGCTGTAGAGAACACTGAAGCTTTCTTT. It yields the protein CSLLGRAVENTEAFF.